The clone carrying this T cell receptor (beta chain) came up a few times. This sample was taken from a study of human T cells and chemical hapten exposure. TCRdb fed the RACE reads into MiXCR, producing one record per CDR3 protein. This sample has around 120,000 distinct CDR3 sequences, with 13% found just once. With V trimmed by 5 bases and J by 6 bases, 6 bases remained unmatched. This CDR3 is built from 13 residues. Per germline, CDR1 SEHNR and CDR2 FQNEAQ (reference sequence). Described time point: pre-sensitization, week 0. Treatment in this sample: therapeutic diphenylcyclopropenone sensitization with weekly scalp DPC. Someone pulled total RNA out of unfractionated whole blood.

The sequence was obtained from a woman aged 18-29 years with alopecia areata. Some clones in this sample may be carry-over from other donors' samples. Here the sequenced sample was whole blood, taken in connection with sensitization to the hapten diphenylcyclopropenone (DPC). The J gene is TRBJ1-1, the V gene TRBV7-9, with TRBD1 matching over 7 bases. CDR3 coding DNA: TGTGCCAGCAGCCGGGACAGAGCTCCTGAAGCTTTCTTT. Translation: CASSRDRAPEAFF. Supplemented by reference TRBV7-9 and TRBJ1-1, the full variable domain reads DTGVSQNPRHKITKRGQNVTFRCDPISEHNRLYWYRQTLGQGPEFLTYFQNEAQLEKSRLLSDRFSAERPKGSFSTLEIQRTEQGDSAMYLCASSRDRAPEAFFGQGTRLTVV.